The entry below describes one TCR beta chain. This specimen comes from a study of shared clonotypes between healthy human individuals. In the study overall: The plates for each donor numbered three CD4 naive, three CD4 memory, two CD8 naive and one CD8 memory.

Positive CCR7 selection of CD45RO-negative cells yielded the naive CD8 cells, and terminally differentiated effector memory CD45RA+ cells were excluded. With 5 bases clipped from V and 2 bases from J, the junction kept 5 bases outside the gene matches. Germline V gene lookup returns CDR1 PRHDT and CDR2 FYEKMQ (reference sequence). This CDR3 region has 14 residues. The table came from immunoSEQ multiplex PCR; TCRdb's copy has only in-frame clones and leaves some out. This repertoire shows over 2 million clones, just under 95% found once; its top ten account for 0.9% to 1.3%. J is TRBJ2-5 and V is TRBV13, with 7 positions matching TRBD1. The receptor comes from a young man in good health. Sequencing used naive CD8+ T cells sorted from blood. The CDR3 loop reads CASSVGTAQETQYF. CDR3 in DNA: TGTGCCAGCAGCGTCGGGACAGCTCAAGAGACCCAGTACTTC.